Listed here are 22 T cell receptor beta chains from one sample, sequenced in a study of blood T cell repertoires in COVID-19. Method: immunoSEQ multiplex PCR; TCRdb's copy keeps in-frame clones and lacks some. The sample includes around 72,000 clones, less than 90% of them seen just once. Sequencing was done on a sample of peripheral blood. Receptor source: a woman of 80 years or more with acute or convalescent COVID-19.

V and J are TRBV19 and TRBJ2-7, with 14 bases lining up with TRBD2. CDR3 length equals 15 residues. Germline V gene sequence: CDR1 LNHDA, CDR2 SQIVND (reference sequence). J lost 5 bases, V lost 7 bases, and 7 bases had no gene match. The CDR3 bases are TGTGCCAGTATGGGGACTAGCGGGAGATCCAACGAGCAGTACTTC. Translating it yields CASMGTSGRSNEQYF.

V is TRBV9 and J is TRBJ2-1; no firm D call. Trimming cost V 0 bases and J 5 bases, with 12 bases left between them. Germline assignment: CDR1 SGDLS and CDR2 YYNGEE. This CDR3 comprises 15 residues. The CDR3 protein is CASSVGQRANNEQFF. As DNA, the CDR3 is TGTGCCAGCAGCGTAGGCCAGCGCGCTAACAATGAGCAGTTCTTC.

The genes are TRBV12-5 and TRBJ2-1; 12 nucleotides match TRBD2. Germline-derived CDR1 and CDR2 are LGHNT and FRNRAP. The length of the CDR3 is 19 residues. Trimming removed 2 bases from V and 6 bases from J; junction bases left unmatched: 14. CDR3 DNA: TGTGCTAGTGGTTTGTCGCCTAGCGGGGGGGCCGGGTGGATCAATGAGCAGTTCTTC. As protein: CASGLSPSGGAGWINEQFF.

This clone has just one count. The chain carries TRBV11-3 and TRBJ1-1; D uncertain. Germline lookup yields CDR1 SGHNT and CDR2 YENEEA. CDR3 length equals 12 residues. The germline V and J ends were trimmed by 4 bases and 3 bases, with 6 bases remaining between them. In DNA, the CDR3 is TGTGCCAGCAGCTCCTTAGACACTGAAGCTTTCTTT. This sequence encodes CASSSLDTEAFF.

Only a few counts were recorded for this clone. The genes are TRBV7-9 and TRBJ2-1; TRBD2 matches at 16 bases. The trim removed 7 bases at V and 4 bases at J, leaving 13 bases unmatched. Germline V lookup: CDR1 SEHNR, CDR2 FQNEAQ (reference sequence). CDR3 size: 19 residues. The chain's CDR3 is CASNGPGLAGGTLYNEQFF. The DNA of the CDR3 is TGTGCCAGCAACGGACCGGGACTAGCGGGAGGGACTTTATACAATGAGCAGTTCTTC.

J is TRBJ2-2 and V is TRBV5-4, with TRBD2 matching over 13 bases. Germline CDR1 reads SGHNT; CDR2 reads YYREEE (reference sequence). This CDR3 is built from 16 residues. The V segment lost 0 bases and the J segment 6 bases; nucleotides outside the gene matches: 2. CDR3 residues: CASSLELAGGAGELFF. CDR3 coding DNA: TGTGCCAGCAGCTTGGAACTAGCGGGAGGGGCCGGGGAGCTGTTTTTT.

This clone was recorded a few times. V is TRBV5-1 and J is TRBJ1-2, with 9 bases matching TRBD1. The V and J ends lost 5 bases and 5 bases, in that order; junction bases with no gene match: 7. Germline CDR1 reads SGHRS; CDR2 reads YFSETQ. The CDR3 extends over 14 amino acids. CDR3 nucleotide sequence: TGCGCCAGCAGGTCCACAGGGGGCAGGTATGGCTACACCTTC. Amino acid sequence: CASRSTGGRYGYTF.

CDR3 sequence reads: CASSPQGAGNSPLHF. The CDR3 nucleotides read TGTGCCAGCTCACCACAGGGGGCGGGGAATTCACCCCTCCACTTT. The gene calls are TRBV18 and TRBJ1-6; 7 bases are shared with TRBD1. This CDR3 contains 15 residues. Germline lookup yields CDR1 KGHSH and CDR2 LQKENI. Trimming cost V 1 base and J 7 bases; bases outside gene matches: 4.

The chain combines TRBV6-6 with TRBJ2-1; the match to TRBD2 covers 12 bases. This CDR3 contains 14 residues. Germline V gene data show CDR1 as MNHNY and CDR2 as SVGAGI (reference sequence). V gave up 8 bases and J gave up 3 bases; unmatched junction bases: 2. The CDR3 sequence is CASELAGGYNEQFF. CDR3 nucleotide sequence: TGTGCCAGCGAACTAGCGGGGGGCTACAATGAGCAGTTCTTC.

The CDR3 here is CASSPVGGGETQYF. Here the CDR3 DNA reads TGTGCCAGCAGCCCGGTGGGGGGAGGAGAGACCCAGTACTTC. The chain combines TRBV5-6 with TRBJ2-5, with a tentative D call TRBD2 (6 bases). The CDR3 covers 14 residues. CDR1 is SGHDT, CDR2 YYEEEE, per germline. The germline V and J ends were trimmed by 4 bases and 4 bases, with 14 bases remaining between them.

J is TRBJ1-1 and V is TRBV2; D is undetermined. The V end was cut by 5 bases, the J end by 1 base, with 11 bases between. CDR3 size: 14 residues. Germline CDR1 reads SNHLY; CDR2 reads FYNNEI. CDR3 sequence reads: CASSPRTANTEAFF. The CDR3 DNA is TGTGCCAGCAGTCCAAGAACAGCGAACACTGAAGCTTTCTTT. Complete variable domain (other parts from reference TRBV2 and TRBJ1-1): EPEVTQTPSHQVTQMGQEVILRCVPISNHLYFYWYRQILGQKVEFLVSFYNNEISEKSEIFDDQFSVERPDGSNFTLKIRSTKLEDSAMYFCASSPRTANTEAFFGQGTRLTVV.

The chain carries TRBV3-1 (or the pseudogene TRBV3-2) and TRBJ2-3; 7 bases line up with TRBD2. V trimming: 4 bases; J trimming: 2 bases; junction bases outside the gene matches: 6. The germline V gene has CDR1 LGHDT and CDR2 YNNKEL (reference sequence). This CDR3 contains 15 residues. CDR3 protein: CASSPFGGNTDTQYF. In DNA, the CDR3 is TGTGCCAGCAGCCCTTTCGGGGGGAACACAGATACGCAGTATTTT.

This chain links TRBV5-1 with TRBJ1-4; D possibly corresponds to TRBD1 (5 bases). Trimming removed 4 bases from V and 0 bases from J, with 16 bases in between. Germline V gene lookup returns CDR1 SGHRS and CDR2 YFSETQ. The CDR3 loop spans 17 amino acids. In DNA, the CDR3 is TGCGCCAGCAGCCCAGGGAGGGGACCAACAACTAATGAAAAACTGTTTTTT. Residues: CASSPGRGPTTNEKLFF.

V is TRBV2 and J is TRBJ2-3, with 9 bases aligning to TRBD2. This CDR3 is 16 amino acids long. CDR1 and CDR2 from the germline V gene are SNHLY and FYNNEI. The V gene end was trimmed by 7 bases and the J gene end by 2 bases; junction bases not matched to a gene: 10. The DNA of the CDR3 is TGTGCCAGCAACCCGGGACTAGCCCGACCCACAGATACGCAGTATTTT. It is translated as CASNPGLARPTDTQYF.

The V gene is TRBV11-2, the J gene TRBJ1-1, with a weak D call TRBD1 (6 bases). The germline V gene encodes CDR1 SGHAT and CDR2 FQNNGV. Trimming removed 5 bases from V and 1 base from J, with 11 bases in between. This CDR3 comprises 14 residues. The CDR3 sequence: CASSQTTGNTEAFF. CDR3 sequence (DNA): TGTGCCAGCAGCCAAACGACAGGGAACACTGAAGCTTTCTTT.

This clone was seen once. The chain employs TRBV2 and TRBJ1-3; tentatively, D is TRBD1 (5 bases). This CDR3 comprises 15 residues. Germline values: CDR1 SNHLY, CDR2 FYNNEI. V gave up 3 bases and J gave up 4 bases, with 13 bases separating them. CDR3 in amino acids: CASSEGQALGNTIYF. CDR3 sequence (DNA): TGTGCCAGCAGTGAGGGGCAGGCTTTGGGAAACACCATATATTTT. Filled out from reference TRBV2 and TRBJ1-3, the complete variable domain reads EPEVTQTPSHQVTQMGQEVILRCVPISNHLYFYWYRQILGQKVEFLVSFYNNEISEKSEIFDDQFSVERPDGSNFTLKIRSTKLEDSAMYFCASSEGQALGNTIYFGEGSWLTVV.

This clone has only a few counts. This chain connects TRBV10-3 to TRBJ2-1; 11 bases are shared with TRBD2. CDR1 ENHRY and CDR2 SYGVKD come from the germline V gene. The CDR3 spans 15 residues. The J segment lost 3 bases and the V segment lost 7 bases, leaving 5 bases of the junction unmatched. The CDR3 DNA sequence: TGTGCCATCAAGACGGGACTAGCGGACTACAATGAGCAGTTCTTC. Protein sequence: CAIKTGLADYNEQFF.

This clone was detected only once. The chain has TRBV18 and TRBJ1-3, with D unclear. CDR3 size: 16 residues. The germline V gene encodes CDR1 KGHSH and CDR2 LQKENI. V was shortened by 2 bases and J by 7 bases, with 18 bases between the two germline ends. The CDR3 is CASSPSGQTYGNTIYF. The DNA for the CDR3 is TGTGCCAGCTCACCATCTGGGCAGACATATGGGAACACCATATATTTT.

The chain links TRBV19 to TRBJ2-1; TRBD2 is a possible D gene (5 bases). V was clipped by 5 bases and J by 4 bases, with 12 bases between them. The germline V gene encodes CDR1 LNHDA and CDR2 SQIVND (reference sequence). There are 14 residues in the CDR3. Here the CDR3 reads CASSPDREYNEQFF. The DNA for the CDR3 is TGTGCCAGTAGTCCGGACCGGGAATACAATGAGCAGTTCTTC.

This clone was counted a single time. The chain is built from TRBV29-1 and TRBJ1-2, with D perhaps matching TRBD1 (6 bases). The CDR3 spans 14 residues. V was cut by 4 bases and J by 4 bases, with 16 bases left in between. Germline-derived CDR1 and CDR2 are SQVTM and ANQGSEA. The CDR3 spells CSVANRTVLYGYTF. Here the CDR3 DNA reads TGCAGCGTTGCAAATAGGACAGTTCTCTATGGCTACACCTTC.

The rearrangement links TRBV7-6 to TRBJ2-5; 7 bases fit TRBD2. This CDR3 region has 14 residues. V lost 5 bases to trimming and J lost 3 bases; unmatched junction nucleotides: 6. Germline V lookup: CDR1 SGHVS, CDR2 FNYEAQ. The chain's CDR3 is CASSLGLPKETQYF. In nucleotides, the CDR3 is TGTGCCAGCAGCCTGGGACTACCCAAAGAGACCCAGTACTTC.

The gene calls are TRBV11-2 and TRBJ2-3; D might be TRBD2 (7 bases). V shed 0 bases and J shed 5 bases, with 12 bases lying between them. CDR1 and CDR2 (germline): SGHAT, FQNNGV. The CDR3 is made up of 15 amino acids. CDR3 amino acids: CASSLDGGAVDTQYF. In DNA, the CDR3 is TGTGCCAGCAGCTTAGATGGGGGGGCCGTAGATACGCAGTATTTT.